The 5 T cell receptor beta chains below all came from one sample that was sequenced in a study of cytomegalovirus exposure and HLA in healthy donors. Primers for the PCR totalled 60 Vbeta and 13 Jbeta. Profiling relied on immunoSEQ multiplex PCR, and the TCRdb table lists in-frame clones only, not all of them. The sample shows fewer than 120,000 clones, more than 60% of them seen only once. The sequenced sample consisted of PBMCs. The receptors were gathered from a man under 40 in good health and CMV-seropositive.

The chain links TRBV6-1 to TRBJ1-6; 11 bases map to TRBD1. The germline V gene has CDR1 MNHNS and CDR2 SASEGT. This CDR3 has 15 residues. Losses at the gene ends were 3 bases for V and 6 bases for J; bases not matched to a gene: 1. The CDR3 DNA is TGTGCCAGCAGTGAGGGGACAGGGGGTAATTCACCCCTCCACTTT. As protein: CASSEGTGGNSPLHF.

CDR3 sequence: CASSPIQGNNEQFF. The DNA for the CDR3 is TGTGCCAGCAGTCCAATTCAGGGGAACAATGAGCAGTTCTTC. The chain employs TRBV7-8 and TRBJ2-1, with D tentatively TRBD1 (6 bases). In germline, CDR1 is SGHVS, CDR2 FQNEAQ. The CDR3 sequence is 14 residues long. V shed 6 bases and J shed 5 bases, with 14 bases lying between them.

The chain combines TRBV19 with TRBJ2-2, with 9 positions matching TRBD1. Germline trimming cut 3 bases from V and 2 bases from J; bases unmatched to any gene: 4. The germline V gene encodes CDR1 LNHDA and CDR2 SQIVND (reference sequence). The CDR3 has 16 amino acids. CDR3 sequence reads: CASSIYRGRNTGELFF. The CDR3 DNA reads TGTGCCAGTAGTATCTACAGGGGGCGAAACACCGGGGAGCTGTTTTTT.

This clone has just one count. V and J are TRBV10-1 and TRBJ1-1; 8 positions agree with TRBD1. The germline CDR1 and CDR2 sequences are WNHNN and SYGVQD (reference sequence). CDR3 length: 16 residues. J lost 5 bases, V lost 8 bases, and 16 bases had no gene match. The CDR3 DNA follows: TGCGCCAGCCTTCCTATGACAGGGGAAGAGGAAACTGAAGCTTTCTTT. Residues: CASLPMTGEEETEAFF.

The chain combines TRBV7-2 with TRBJ2-7; 10 bases are shared with TRBD1. Germline V lookup: CDR1 SGHTA, CDR2 FQGNSA. The CDR3 consists of 16 residues. The junction had 9 bases not matched to a gene; V was cut back by 2 bases and J by 5 bases. The CDR3 region has the DNA TGTGCCAGCAGCTTAACGACAGGGGGCGCGAGGAACGAGCAGTACTTC. Amino acids: CASSLTTGGARNEQYF. Complete variable domain (other parts from reference TRBV7-2 and TRBJ2-7): GAGVSQSPSNKVTEKGKDVELRCDPISGHTALYWYRQSLGQGLEFLIYFQGNSAPDKSGLPSDRFSAERTGGSVSTLTIQRTQQEDSAVYLCASSLTTGGARNEQYFGPGTRLTVT.